One and the same sample provided the 19 T cell receptor beta chains below, sequenced in a study of blood T cell repertoires in COVID-19. Libraries were prepared by immunoSEQ multiplex PCR; TCRdb keeps only in-frame clonotypes and omits some of them. The table shows some 80,000 clones, with under 90% occurring only once. Sequencing input: peripheral blood. The receptors were gathered from a human donor in a cohort sampled during active COVID-19.

This chain links TRBV7-9 with TRBJ2-1; TRBD2 agrees at 7 bases. Germline loops: CDR1 SEHNR, CDR2 FQNEAQ (reference sequence). The CDR3 is made up of 17 amino acids. With 5 bases clipped from V and 2 bases from J, the junction kept 12 bases outside the gene matches. The CDR3 bases are TGTGCCAGCAGCCTCGACATGGGCCTAGCGGCCTACAATGAGCAGTTCTTC. It yields the protein CASSLDMGLAAYNEQFF. Variable domain in full (rest from reference TRBV7-9 and TRBJ2-1): DTGVSQNPRHKITKRGQNVTFRCDPISEHNRLYWYRQTLGQGPEFLTYFQNEAQLEKSRLLSDRFSAERPKGSFSTLEIQRTEQGDSAMYLCASSLDMGLAAYNEQFFGPGTRLTVL.

The chain links TRBV7-9 to TRBJ2-6; possible D gene TRBD1, 7 bases. The V end was cut by 1 base, the J end by 0 bases, with 13 bases between. This CDR3 region has 18 residues. Per germline, CDR1 SEHNR and CDR2 FQNEAQ (reference sequence). In DNA form, the CDR3 reads TGTGCCAGCAGCTTAGGCGGGACAGTTGTCTCTGGGGCCAACGTCCTGACTTTC. It translates to CASSLGGTVVSGANVLTF.

CDR3 protein: CASSSRGGDTQYF. The DNA for the CDR3 is TGTGCCAGCAGCTCCCGGGGAGGAGATACGCAGTATTTT. The chain joins TRBV7-9 to TRBJ2-3, with D maybe TRBD2 (6 bases). Germline V gene sequence: CDR1 SEHNR, CDR2 FQNEAQ (reference sequence). The CDR3 is 13 residues long. Between the trimmed V and J ends, which lost 4 bases and 5 bases, there was a span of 10 bases.

This sequence joins TRBV10-1 and TRBJ1-1, with D perhaps matching TRBD1 (5 bases). The CDR3 is 13 residues long. V shed 2 bases and J shed 4 bases, with 8 bases lying between them. Germline loops: CDR1 WNHNN, CDR2 SYGVQD (reference sequence). This chain's CDR3 is CASSEAGPTEAFF. The CDR3 DNA is TGCGCCAGCAGTGAGGCAGGGCCCACTGAAGCTTTCTTT.

The rearrangement uses TRBV15 and TRBJ2-1; D gene ambiguous. The CDR3 consists of 14 residues. In germline, CDR1 is LNHNV, CDR2 YYDKDF (reference sequence). Trimming stripped 8 bases from V and 0 bases from J, with 11 bases between. The CDR3 loop is CATHSRSSYNEQFF. CDR3 DNA sequence: TGTGCCACCCATTCCCGCAGCTCCTACAATGAGCAGTTCTTC.

The chain combines TRBV27 with TRBJ1-2; 8 bases map to TRBD1. V shed 6 bases, J shed 4 bases, and the junction held 4 bases outside the gene matches. The germline V gene has CDR1 MNHEY and CDR2 SMNVEV (reference sequence). The CDR3 is 13 amino acids. CDR3 nucleotides: TGTGCCAGCAGCGCGGACAGGGTCTATGGCTACACCTTC. Residues: CASSADRVYGYTF.

This sequence joins TRBV9 and TRBJ2-1, with D unresolved. Per the germline V gene, CDR1 is SGDLS and CDR2 is YYNGEE. CDR3 length: 13 amino acids. V dropped 4 bases and J dropped 6 bases, with 11 bases sitting between them. CDR3 in DNA: TGTGCCAGCAGCCTCTCCCTACCCAATGAGCAGTTCTTC. It encodes CASSLSLPNEQFF. Filled out from reference TRBV9 and TRBJ2-1, the complete variable domain reads DSGVTQTPKHLITATGQRVTLRCSPRSGDLSVYWYQQSLDQGLQFLIQYYNGEERAKGNILERFSAQQFPDLHSELNLSSLELGDSALYFCASSLSLPNEQFFGPGTRLTVL.

The chain has TRBV27 and TRBJ2-1; D perhaps matches TRBD2 (6 bases). The V gene's germline CDR1 is MNHEY and CDR2 SMNVEV (reference sequence). The CDR3 has 15 amino acids. Trimming left V 3 bases short and J 3 bases short, with 12 bases between. For the CDR3, the DNA is TGTGCCAGCAGTTTGGGACTGCCCATCTACAATGAGCAGTTCTTC. It specifies CASSLGLPIYNEQFF.

This chain joins TRBV5-4 and TRBJ1-1; the match to TRBD1 covers 7 bases. The junction had 13 bases not matched to a gene; V was cut back by 7 bases and J by 1 base. The CDR3 spans 16 residues. Germline values: CDR1 SGHNT, CDR2 YYREEE (reference sequence). CDR3 sequence: CASGLTPRGANTEAFF. CDR3 nucleotide sequence: TGTGCCAGCGGTCTCACACCCAGGGGGGCGAACACTGAAGCTTTCTTT.

The genes are TRBV9 and TRBJ2-3; 10 nucleotides agree with TRBD2. Trimming removed 0 bases from V and 9 bases from J; junction bases left unmatched: 10. From germline, CDR1 is SGDLS and CDR2 YYNGEE. The CDR3 is made up of 16 amino acids. In nucleotides, the CDR3 is TGTGCCAGCAGCGTAGCCCTAGCGGGGGCCCGCCGAACGCAGTATTTT. The encoded protein is CASSVALAGARRTQYF.

The CDR3 reads CASSQVIGREQYF. Written as DNA, the CDR3 is TGCGCCAGCAGCCAAGTAATCGGTCGCGAGCAGTACTTC. This rearrangement joins TRBV4-3 to TRBJ2-7; no clear D. In germline, CDR1 is LGHNA, CDR2 YSLEER. V was pared by 1 base and J by 6 bases, with 10 bases between. The CDR3 sequence is 13 residues long.

CDR3 DNA sequence: TGTGCCAGCAGCTCCGGACAGGGCGGAAACACCATATATTTT. Translating gives CASSSGQGGNTIYF. The chain links TRBV5-4 to TRBJ1-3; TRBD1 matches at 8 bases. Germline loops: CDR1 SGHNT, CDR2 YYREEE (reference sequence). This CDR3 spans 14 amino acids. Germline trimming cut 3 bases from V and 4 bases from J; bases unmatched to any gene: 3.

The chain carries TRBV28 and TRBJ1-1; D ambiguous. Germline V gene lookup returns CDR1 MDHEN and CDR2 SYDVKM. The V end was cut by 10 bases, the J end by 0 bases, with 6 bases between. The CDR3 spans 11 residues. CDR3 protein: CATFLNTEAFF. The CDR3 DNA reads TGTGCCACCTTCCTGAACACTGAAGCTTTCTTT.

The CDR3 protein is CASRLVGGRAIDEQYF. The CDR3 nucleotides read TGTGCCAGCAGGTTGGTAGGGGGGAGGGCCATCGACGAGCAGTACTTC. The J gene is TRBJ2-7, the V gene TRBV6-6; TRBD2 is a possible D gene (7 bases). The CDR3 has 16 amino acids. The germline gives CDR1 MNHNY, CDR2 SVGAGI (reference sequence). V was cut by 6 bases and J by 5 bases, with 23 bases left in between.

The chain links TRBV19 to TRBJ2-7, with D perhaps matching TRBD1 (6 bases). This CDR3 is 13 amino acids long. The ends were cut back, 5 bases at V and 5 bases at J, with 13 bases in the middle. The germline gives CDR1 LNHDA, CDR2 SQIVND (reference sequence). DNA for the CDR3: TGTGCCAGTAGTGTTACAGGGTCCCACGAGCAGTACTTC. Protein product: CASSVTGSHEQYF.

This chain joins TRBV21-1 and TRBJ2-7; the table's D call, TRBD2, has no DNA check behind it. TRBV21-1 is flagged as a pseudogene. There are 13 residues in the CDR3. The DNA of the CDR3 is TGTGCCAGCACACCGGGGGACCTCTACGAGCAGTACTTC. This codes for CASTPGDLYEQYF.

The CDR3 DNA is TGTGCCAGCAGCCCGCTCGGACTAGCGGGGGAGACCCAGTACTTC. It is translated as CASSPLGLAGETQYF. The chain employs TRBV28 and TRBJ2-5; 12 nucleotides match TRBD2. Germline CDR1 is MDHEN and CDR2 is SYDVKM. After removal of 6 bases from V and 5 bases from J, the junction contained 7 bases not matched to a gene. CDR3 size: 15 residues.

The chain is built from TRBV5-6 and TRBJ1-1; D possibly corresponds to TRBD1 (5 bases). Germline CDR1 and CDR2: SGHDT and YYEEEE. V was trimmed by 4 bases and J by 2 bases, leaving 9 bases between them. The CDR3 extends over 13 amino acids. The CDR3 here is CASSLQGNTEAFF. The DNA of the CDR3 is TGTGCCAGCAGCCTTCAGGGTAACACTGAAGCTTTCTTT.

The gene calls are TRBV30 and TRBJ2-7; TRBD2 matches at 7 bases. Trimming removed 0 bases from V and 1 base from J; junction bases left unmatched: 21. Germline lookup yields CDR1 GTSNPN and CDR2 SVGIG (reference sequence). This CDR3 is built from 20 residues. This CDR3 is CAWSVLYQLDRGGSSYEQYF. CDR3 DNA sequence: TGTGCCTGGAGTGTACTTTATCAGCTAGATAGGGGCGGGAGTTCCTACGAGCAGTACTTC.